This T cell receptor (beta chain) came from a study of metastatic and nonmetastatic thyroid tumors. All patients were treatment-naive before thyroid surgery. TCRdb re-processed the PCR reads through MiXCR. The top ten hold roughly 2.2% of the sample, which has under 30,000 clones, 20% to 30% seen once. This clone has ten or more counts. Germline assignment: CDR1 MDHEN and CDR2 SYDVKM. V dropped 8 bases and J dropped 1 base, with 5 bases sitting between them. The CDR3 is 11 residues long. Material for sequencing was blood. This sequence joins TRBV28 and TRBJ1-1; D remains ambiguous. This TCR was recovered from a female donor with papillary thyroid cancer or a benign thyroid nodule (not recorded which). Some clones in this sample may be carry-over from other donors' samples. The CDR3 is CASGRNTEAFF. As DNA, the CDR3 is TGTGCCAGCGGCAGGAACACTGAAGCTTTCTTT.